This T cell receptor (beta chain) originates from a study of radiation and T cells in renal cell carcinoma. As regards this clone: Its antigen is undetermined.

This CDR3 has 17 residues. Some clones are missing from TCRdb's copy, which holds only in-frame ones; the method was immunoSEQ multiplex PCR. The sample contains some 150,000 clones, around 88% of which appear only once. General observations from the study: In blood, top tumor clones expanded by 2 weeks, shrinking by 4.

Time point noted: blood 4 weeks post-SBRT, at nephrectomy. The treatment denotes: 15 Gy SBRT to primary tumor, nephrectomy 4 weeks later. Nephrectomy followed 15 Gy stereotactic body radiation by 4 weeks. Sequencing was performed on blood, taken from a patient whose treatment included radiotherapy and nephrectomy. The clonotype originates from a woman between 45 and 65 years old with renal cell carcinoma. This rearrangement joins TRBV7-5 to TRBJ2-6; TRBD1 is the table's D call, not checked against the DNA. TRBV7-5 constitutes a pseudogene. The CDR3 sequence: CARSNRQSVAGANVLTF. DNA of the CDR3: TGTGCCAGAAGCAACAGACAGAGCGTAGCCGGGGCCAACGTCCTGACTTTC.